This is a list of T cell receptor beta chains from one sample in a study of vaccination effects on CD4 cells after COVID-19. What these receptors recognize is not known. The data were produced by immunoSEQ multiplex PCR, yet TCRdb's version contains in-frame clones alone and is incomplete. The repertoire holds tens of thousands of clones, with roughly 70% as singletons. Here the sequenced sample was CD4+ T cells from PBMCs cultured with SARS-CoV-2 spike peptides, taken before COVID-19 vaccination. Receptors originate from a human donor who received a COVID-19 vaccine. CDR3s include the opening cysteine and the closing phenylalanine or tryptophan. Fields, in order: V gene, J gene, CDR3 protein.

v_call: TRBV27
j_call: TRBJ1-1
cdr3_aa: CASSLLVNTEAFF

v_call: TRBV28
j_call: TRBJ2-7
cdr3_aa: CASSFGGGSGSSYEQYF

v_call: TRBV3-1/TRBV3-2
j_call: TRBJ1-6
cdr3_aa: CASSQDRGYSPLHF

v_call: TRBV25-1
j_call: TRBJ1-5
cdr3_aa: CASSQTGRNQPQHF

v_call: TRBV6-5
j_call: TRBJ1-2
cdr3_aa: CASSNGAVHGYTF

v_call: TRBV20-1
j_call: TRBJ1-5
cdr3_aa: CSASSPPGTGGNQPQHF

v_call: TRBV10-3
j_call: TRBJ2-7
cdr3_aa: CAISAEGTAYEQYF

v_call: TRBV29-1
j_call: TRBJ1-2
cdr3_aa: CSVRGGDGYTF

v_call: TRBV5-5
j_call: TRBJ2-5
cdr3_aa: CASSVGQHQETQYF

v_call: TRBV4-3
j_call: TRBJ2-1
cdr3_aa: CASSQTLVNEQFF

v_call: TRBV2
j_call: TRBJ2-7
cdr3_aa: CASSEVGAMSYEQYF

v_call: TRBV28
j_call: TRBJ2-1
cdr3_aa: CASSGRAFNEQFF

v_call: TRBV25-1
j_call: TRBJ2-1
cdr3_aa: CASSANNEQFF

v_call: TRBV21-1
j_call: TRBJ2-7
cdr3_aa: CASSALVTDPYEQYF

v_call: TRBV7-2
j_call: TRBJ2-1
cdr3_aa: CASSSRRQADNEQFF

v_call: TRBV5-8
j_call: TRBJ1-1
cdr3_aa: CASSPPAGEAFF

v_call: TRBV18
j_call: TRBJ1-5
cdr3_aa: CASSLSTGNSNQPQHF

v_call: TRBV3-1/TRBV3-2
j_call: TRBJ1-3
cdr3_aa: CASSQDRVNTIYF

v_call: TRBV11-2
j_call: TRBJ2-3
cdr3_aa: CASSLEGGGTNTQYF

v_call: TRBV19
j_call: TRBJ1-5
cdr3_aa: CASRGGRGESQPQHF

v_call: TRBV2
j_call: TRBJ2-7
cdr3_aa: CASSGLAGEQYF

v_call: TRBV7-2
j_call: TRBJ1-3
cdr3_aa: CASSQLVLGNTIYF

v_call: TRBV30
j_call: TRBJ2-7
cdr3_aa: CAWSPGPQTPEQYF

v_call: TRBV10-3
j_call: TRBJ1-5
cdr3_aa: CAISEQQGAGGQPQHF

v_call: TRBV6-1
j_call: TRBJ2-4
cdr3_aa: CASKRGLAKNIQYF

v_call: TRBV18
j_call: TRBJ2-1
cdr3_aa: CASSGGGDEQFF

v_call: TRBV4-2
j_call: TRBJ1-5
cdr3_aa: CASSRDASQIHSNQPQHF

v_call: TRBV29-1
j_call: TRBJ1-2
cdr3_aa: CSARDRANYGYTF

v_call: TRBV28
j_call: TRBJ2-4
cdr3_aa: CASSPIDILAKNIQYF

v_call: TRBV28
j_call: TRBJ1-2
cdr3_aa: CASTLAPQGYTF

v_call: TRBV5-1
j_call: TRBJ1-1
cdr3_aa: CASSGTGGRTEAFF

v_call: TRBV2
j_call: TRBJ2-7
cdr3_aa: CASRRNRDVNREQYF

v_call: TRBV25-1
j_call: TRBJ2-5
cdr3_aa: CASSGGPVRETQYF

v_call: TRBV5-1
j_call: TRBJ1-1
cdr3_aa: CASSLYTGAEAFF

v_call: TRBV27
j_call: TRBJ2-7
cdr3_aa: CASSLGSRRGRSYEQYF

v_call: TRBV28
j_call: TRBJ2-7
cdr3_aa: CASSLWGIMSLGFYEQYF

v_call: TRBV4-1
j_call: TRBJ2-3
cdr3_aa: CASSQVMGMEGRYF

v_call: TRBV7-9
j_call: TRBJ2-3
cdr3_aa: CASSSGLADTDTQYF

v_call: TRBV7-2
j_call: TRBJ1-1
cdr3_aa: CASRASTWGASEAFF

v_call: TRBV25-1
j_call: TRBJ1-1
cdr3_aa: CASSGPGGDVSEAFF

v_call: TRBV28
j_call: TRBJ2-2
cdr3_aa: CASSLWQNTGELFF

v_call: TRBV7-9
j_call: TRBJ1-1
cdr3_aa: CASSLRGGGENTEAFF

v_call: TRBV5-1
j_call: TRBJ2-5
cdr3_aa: CASSTNQGGQETQYF

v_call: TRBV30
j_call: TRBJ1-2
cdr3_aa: CAWSIPQGMRYTF

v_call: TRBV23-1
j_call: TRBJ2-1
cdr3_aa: CASSQSTVGGNEQFF

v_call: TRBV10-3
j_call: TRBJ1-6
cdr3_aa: CATALAVTGVGTPLHF

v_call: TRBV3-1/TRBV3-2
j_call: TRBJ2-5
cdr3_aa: CASATGPYETQYF

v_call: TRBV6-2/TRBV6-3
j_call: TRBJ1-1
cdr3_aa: CASSFGTGRTEAFF

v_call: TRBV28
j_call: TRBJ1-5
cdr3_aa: CASSLANKARHF

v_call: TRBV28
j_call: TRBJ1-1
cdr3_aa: CASSSPGFTQNTEAFF

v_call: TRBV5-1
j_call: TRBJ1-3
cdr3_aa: CASSLDPSGNTIYF

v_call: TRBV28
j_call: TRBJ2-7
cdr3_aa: CATRTGTSGTNGYF

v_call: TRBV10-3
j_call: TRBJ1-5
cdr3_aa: CASTPTGGWNQPQHF

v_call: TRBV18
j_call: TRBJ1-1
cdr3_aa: CASSPDSDTEAFF

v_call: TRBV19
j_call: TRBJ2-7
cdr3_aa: CASTTYEQYF